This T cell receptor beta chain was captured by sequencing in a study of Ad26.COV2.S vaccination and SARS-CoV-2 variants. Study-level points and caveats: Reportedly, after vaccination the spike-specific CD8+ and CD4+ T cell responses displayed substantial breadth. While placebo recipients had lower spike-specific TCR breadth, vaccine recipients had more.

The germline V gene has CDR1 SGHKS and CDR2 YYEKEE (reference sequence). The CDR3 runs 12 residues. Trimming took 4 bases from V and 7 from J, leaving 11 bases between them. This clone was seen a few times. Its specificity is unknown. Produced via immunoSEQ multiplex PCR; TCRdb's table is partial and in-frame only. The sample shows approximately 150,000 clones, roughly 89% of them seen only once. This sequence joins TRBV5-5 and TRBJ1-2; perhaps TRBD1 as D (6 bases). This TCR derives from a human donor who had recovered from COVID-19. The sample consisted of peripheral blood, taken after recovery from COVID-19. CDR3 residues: CASSTGSGGYTF. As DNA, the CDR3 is TGTGCCAGCAGCACAGGGAGCGGTGGCTACACCTTC.